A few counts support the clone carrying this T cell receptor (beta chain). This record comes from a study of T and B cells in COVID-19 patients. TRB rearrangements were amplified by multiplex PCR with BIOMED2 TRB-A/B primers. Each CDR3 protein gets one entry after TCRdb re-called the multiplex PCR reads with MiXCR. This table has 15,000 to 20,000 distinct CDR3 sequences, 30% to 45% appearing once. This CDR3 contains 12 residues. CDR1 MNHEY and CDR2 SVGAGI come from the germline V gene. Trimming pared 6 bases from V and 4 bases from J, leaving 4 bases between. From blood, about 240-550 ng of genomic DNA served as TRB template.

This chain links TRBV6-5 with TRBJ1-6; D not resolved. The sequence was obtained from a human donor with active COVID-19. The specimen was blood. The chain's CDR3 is CASRRYNSPLHF. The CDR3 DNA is TGTGCCAGCAGACGGTATAATTCACCCCTCCACTTT.